These T cell receptor beta chains were read from a single sample in a study of OX40 agonist ivuxolimab in advanced cancers. Here immunoSEQ multiplex PCR was the method, and the copy in TCRdb shows in-frame clones only, minus some. The table shows 100,000 or so clones, with roughly 88% occurring only once. The specimen was CD4+ or CD8+ T cells sorted from blood, collected in a trial of the OX40 agonist ivuxolimab. The receptors shown here come from an adult with an advanced solid tumor such as melanoma, head and neck, liver or kidney cancer. Each CDR3 is given with its conserved first and last residue. The order of the fields is CDR3 DNA, CDR3 protein, D gene, J gene, clone size, V gene. The D gene is left open where the match is weak. Clone size appears in some rows only: once, few, many, or a class for an expanded clone.

TGTGCCAGCAGCTTGAGGGGGATTAGCAATCAGCCCCAGCATTTT CASSLRGISNQPQHF - TRBJ1-5 - TRBV5-8
TGTGCCAGTAGCTCAAGGGTTAGTGCTAATGAAAAACTGTTTTTT CASSSRVSANEKLFF - TRBJ1-4 - TRBV19
TGTGCCAGCACCAAGACGGTCAGCTTAAACGAGCAGTACTTC CASTKTVSLNEQYF - TRBJ2-7 - TRBV7-8
TGTGCCAGCAGCTTCAGGAGACAGGGTTCAGGCGGGGAGCTGTTTTTT CASSFRRQGSGGELFF TRBD1 TRBJ2-2 once TRBV7-2
TGTGCCAGCAGCTCGGGCCCTGAGGATACGCAGTATTTT CASSSGPEDTQYF - TRBJ2-3 - TRBV11-2
TGTGCCACCAGCATCAACCGGGCCGCCTACGAGCAGTACTTC CATSINRAAYEQYF - TRBJ2-7 - TRBV15
TGCGCCAGCAGCGGGGGAAGCACAGATACGCAGTATTTT CASSGGSTDTQYF - TRBJ2-3 - TRBV5-1
TGTGCCAGCTCCTCCGTTCCGGGGGGTGAAAAACTGTTTTTT CASSSVPGGEKLFF - TRBJ1-4 - TRBV18
TGCGCCAGCAGCTTGAAGGGCGGGCAAACCTCCTACGAGCAGTACTTC CASSLKGGQTSYEQYF - TRBJ2-7 few TRBV5-1
TGCGCCAGCAGCCCGGATCCCTCTGGAAACACCATATATTTT CASSPDPSGNTIYF - TRBJ1-3 - TRBV4-3
TGTGCCAGCTCCCTCGGACAGGCACACAACGAGCAGTTCTTC CASSLGQAHNEQFF TRBD1 TRBJ2-1 once TRBV18
TGTGCCAGTAGTATAGCGGGAACTAATGAAAAACTGTTTTTT CASSIAGTNEKLFF - TRBJ1-4 once TRBV19
TGTGCCAGCAGCTTAGGCCACGGGGAGACCCAGTACTTC CASSLGHGETQYF - TRBJ2-5 - TRBV7-7
TGTGCCTGGAGTAAGGGGCAGCACGAGCAGTACTTC CAWSKGQHEQYF - TRBJ2-7 - TRBV30
TGTGCCAGTAAGGCCGATTACTATGGCTACACCTTC CASKADYYGYTF - TRBJ1-2 - TRBV19
TGCGCCAGCAGCTTGGTGGCAGCCTCCGCGACTAATGAAAAACTGTTTTTT CASSLVAASATNEKLFF - TRBJ1-4 once TRBV5-1
TGCGCCAGCAGCTCCGGACTAGCGGGGGTAGAGACCCAGTACTTC CASSSGLAGVETQYF TRBD2 TRBJ2-5 - TRBV5-1
TGTGCCAGCAGCGTAGAAGAGGGCAGGGGAAACACCATATATTTT CASSVEEGRGNTIYF - TRBJ1-3 - TRBV9
TGTGCCAGCAGCGTAGTTGGACAGGGATCCTACAATGAGCAGTTCTTC CASSVVGQGSYNEQFF TRBD1 TRBJ2-1 - TRBV9
TGCGCCAGCAGTGGTAGCGGACGCTCCTACGAGCAGTACTTC CASSGSGRSYEQYF - TRBJ2-7 - TRBV10-1
TGCGCCACCTCTTCGGTAGCGGGAGGCACAGATACGCAGTATTTT CATSSVAGGTDTQYF TRBD2 TRBJ2-3 - TRBV10-2
TGTGCCAGCTGCACACGGGGCGATATTAGAAACACCATATATTTT CASCTRGDIRNTIYF - TRBJ1-3 - TRBV11-2
TGTGCCAGCAGTTCAGGGGTGGATACCGGGGAGCTGTTTTTT CASSSGVDTGELFF - TRBJ2-2 once TRBV7-8
TGTGCCAGCAGCGTAGGCACCACGGGCGATACGCAGTATTTT CASSVGTTGDTQYF - TRBJ2-3 few TRBV9
TGTGCCAGCAGTGCAGCAGCCGGGAACTCCTACAATGAGCAGTTCTTC CASSAAAGNSYNEQFF - TRBJ2-1 - TRBV28
TGTGCCAGCAGTATTGACCTTGGGGATACGCAGTATTTT CASSIDLGDTQYF - TRBJ2-3 - TRBV5-6
TGCAGCGTGTCTTCCGGGACAGGGGACAAGCCCCAGCATTTT CSVSSGTGDKPQHF TRBD1 TRBJ1-5 - TRBV29-1
TGTGCCAGCAGTTTACAGGGGCGCTCCTACGAGCAGTACTTC CASSLQGRSYEQYF - TRBJ2-7 - TRBV28
TGTGCCAGCAGTTTAGGCGGGACAGGGGGTTACGAGCAGTACTTC CASSLGGTGGYEQYF TRBD1 TRBJ2-7 - TRBV28
TGTGCCAGCAGCTCAACGGTTCAAGCGGGGGTCCAAGAGACCCAGTACTTC CASSSTVQAGVQETQYF TRBD2 TRBJ2-5 once TRBV7-2
TGTGCCAGCAGCTTCAACCCTTCGCCTAATGAAAAACTGTTTTTT CASSFNPSPNEKLFF - TRBJ1-4 - TRBV7-2
TGCGCCAGCAGCGATGCTAGCGGGGGGAGCGACAATGAGCAGTTCTTC CASSDASGGSDNEQFF TRBD2 TRBJ2-1 - TRBV5-1
TGTGCCAGCAGCTTGGCGGGACAGCCCCTTGGCTATGGCTACACCTTC CASSLAGQPLGYGYTF TRBD1 TRBJ1-2 - TRBV5-6
TGTGCCAGCAGCGCCGACGGACTAGCGGGAAACACAGATACGCAGTATTTT CASSADGLAGNTDTQYF TRBD2 TRBJ2-3 - TRBV7-2
TGTGCCAGTAGTACCTTGACCCTAACTTTACCAAATGAGCAGTTCTTC CASSTLTLTLPNEQFF - TRBJ2-1 - TRBV19
TGTGCCTGGGCTTTGGGGGGTAACTATGGCTACACCTTC CAWALGGNYGYTF - TRBJ1-2 once TRBV30
TGTGCCTGGGAGGGACAGAGAAACACTGAAGCTTTCTTT CAWEGQRNTEAFF TRBD1 TRBJ1-1 - TRBV30
TGTGCCAGCAGCTTTGGGGGTAACTATGGCTACACCTTC CASSFGGNYGYTF - TRBJ1-2 - TRBV5-4
TGCGCCAGCAACCCCCTGGTAGGGACAGGGCATCAGTATTTT CASNPLVGTGHQYF TRBD1 TRBJ2-3 - TRBV5-1
TGTGCCATCAGTGCCACTAGCGGGGGGGGTAACAATGAGCAGTTCTTC CAISATSGGGNNEQFF TRBD2 TRBJ2-1 - TRBV10-3